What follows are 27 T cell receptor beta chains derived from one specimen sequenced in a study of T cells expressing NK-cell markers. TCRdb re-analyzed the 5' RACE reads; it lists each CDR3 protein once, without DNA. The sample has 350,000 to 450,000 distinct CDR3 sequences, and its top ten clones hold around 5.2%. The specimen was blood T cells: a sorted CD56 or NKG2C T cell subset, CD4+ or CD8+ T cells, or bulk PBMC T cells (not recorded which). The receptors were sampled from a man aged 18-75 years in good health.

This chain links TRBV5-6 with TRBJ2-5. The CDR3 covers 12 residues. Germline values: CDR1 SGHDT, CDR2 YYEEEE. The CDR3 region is CASSLWTETQYF.

The CDR3 loop reads CASSYPSLAQYF. V is TRBV6-2 or TRBV6-3 and J is TRBJ2-5. The CDR3 has 12 residues. CDR1 MNHEY and CDR2 SVGEGT come from the germline V gene.

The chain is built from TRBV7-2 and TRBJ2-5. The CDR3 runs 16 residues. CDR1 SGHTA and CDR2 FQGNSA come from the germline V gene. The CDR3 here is CASSLRRTQLGETQYF. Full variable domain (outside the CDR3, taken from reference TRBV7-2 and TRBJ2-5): GAGVSQSPSNKVTEKGKDVELRCDPISGHTALYWYRQSLGQGLEFLIYFQGNSAPDKSGLPSDRFSAERTGGSVSTLTIQRTQQEDSAVYLCASSLRRTQLGETQYFGPGTRLLVL.

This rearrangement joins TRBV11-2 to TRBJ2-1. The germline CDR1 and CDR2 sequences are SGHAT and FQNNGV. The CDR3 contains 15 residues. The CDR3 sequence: CASSLVLGMYNEQFF.

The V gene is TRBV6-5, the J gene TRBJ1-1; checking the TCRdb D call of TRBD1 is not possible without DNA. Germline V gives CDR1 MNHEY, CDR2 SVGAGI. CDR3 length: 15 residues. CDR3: CASSYLGQGNSEAFF.

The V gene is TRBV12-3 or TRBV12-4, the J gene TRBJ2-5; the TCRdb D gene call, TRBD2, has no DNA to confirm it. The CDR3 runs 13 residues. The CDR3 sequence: CASSTRRIETQYF.

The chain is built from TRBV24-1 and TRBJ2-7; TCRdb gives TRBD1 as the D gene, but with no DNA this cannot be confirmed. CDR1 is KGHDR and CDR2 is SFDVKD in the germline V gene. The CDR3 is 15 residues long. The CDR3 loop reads CATSDPGTDSYEQYF.

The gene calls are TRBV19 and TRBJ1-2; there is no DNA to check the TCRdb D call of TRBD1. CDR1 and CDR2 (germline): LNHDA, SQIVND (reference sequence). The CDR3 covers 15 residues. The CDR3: CASSITGKGIYGYTF.

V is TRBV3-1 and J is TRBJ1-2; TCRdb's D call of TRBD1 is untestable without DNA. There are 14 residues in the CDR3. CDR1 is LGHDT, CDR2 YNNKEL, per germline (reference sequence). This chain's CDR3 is CASSPGQGRRGYTF.

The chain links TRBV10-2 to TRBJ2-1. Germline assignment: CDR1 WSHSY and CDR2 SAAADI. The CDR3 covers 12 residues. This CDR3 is CASKLVGNEQFF.

The CDR3 reads CASSPQSSGDYNEQFF. V and J are TRBV7-2 and TRBJ2-1; lacking DNA, the TRBD2 call made by TCRdb goes unchecked. Germline V gene data show CDR1 as SGHTA and CDR2 as FQGNSA. This CDR3 spans 16 amino acids.

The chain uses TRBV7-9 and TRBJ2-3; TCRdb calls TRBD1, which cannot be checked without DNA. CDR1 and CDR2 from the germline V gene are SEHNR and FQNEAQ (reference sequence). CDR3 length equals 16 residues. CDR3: CASSLGRGAGTDTQYF.

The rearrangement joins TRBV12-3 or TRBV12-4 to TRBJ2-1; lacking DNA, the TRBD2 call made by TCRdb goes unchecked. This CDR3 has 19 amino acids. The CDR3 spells CASRPHGTSGGAIYNEQFF.

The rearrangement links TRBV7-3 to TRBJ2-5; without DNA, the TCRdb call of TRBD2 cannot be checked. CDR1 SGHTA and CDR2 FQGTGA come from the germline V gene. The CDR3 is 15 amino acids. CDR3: CASRRFPGLQETQYF.

The CDR3: CSARRRRSRSYEQYF. This chain links TRBV20-1 with TRBJ2-7. Germline CDR1 DFQATT, CDR2 SNEGSKA (reference sequence). This CDR3 contains 15 residues.

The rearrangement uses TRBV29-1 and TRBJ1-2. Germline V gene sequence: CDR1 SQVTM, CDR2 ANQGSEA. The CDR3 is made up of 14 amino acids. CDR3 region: CSVEPPGAGGGYTF.

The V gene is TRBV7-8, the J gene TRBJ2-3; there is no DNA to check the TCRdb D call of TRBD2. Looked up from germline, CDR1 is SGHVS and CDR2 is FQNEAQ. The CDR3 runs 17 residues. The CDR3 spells CASSLLAGAFKADTQYF.

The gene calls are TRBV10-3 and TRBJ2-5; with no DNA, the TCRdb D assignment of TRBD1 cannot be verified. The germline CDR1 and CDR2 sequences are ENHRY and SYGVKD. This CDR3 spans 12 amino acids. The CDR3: CATSHRQETQYF.

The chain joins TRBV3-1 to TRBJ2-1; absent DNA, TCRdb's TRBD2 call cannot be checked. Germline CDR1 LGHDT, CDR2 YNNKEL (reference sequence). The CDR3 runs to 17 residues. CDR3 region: CASSQETSGGLVNEQFF.

The CDR3 protein is CASSLRPGLTTYEQYF. The chain joins TRBV27 to TRBJ2-7. The CDR3 consists of 16 residues. CDR1 and CDR2 (germline): MNHEY, SMNVEV (reference sequence).

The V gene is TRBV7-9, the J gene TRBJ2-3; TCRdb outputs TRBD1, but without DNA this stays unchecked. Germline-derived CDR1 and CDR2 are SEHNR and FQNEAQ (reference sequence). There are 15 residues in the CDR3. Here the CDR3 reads CASSFLIQGEDTQYF.

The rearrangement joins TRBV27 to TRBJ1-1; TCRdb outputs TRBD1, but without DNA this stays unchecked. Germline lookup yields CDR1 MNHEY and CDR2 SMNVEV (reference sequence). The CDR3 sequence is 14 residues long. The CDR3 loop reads CASRYQPRGTEAFF.

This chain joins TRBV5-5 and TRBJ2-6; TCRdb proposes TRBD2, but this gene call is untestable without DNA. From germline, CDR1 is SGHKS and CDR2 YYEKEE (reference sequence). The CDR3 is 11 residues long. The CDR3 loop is CASSSRDVLTF.

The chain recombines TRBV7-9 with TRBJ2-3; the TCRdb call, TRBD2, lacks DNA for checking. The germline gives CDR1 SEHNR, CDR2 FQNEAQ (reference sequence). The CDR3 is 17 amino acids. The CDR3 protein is CASSLGFGPSNTDTQYF.

CDR3 region: CASSGSGTGATEAFF. The chain employs TRBV7-8 and TRBJ1-1; TCRdb's D gene call, TRBD1, goes unchecked for lack of DNA. The V gene's germline CDR1 is SGHVS and CDR2 FQNEAQ. CDR3 size: 15 residues.

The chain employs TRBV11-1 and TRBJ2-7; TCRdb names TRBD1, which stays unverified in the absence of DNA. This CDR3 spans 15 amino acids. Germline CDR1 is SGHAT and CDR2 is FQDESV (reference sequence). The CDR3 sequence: CASSRQRTGGYEQYF.

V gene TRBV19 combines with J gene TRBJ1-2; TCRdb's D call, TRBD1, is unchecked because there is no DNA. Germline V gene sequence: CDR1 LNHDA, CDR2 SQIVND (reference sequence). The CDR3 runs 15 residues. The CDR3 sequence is CASSIANVGPLGYTF.